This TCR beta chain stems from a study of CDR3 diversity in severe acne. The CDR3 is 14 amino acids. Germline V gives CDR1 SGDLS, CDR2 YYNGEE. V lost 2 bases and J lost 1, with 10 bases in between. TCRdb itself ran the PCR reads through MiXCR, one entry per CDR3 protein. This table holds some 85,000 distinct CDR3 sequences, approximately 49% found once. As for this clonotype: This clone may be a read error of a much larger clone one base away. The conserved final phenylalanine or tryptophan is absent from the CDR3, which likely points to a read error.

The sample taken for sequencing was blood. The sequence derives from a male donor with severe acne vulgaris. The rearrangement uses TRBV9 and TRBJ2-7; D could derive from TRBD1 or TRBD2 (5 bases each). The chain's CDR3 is CASSVEGESYEQYL. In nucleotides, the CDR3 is TGTGCCAGCAGCGTTGAAGGGGAGTCCTACGAGCAGTACCTC.